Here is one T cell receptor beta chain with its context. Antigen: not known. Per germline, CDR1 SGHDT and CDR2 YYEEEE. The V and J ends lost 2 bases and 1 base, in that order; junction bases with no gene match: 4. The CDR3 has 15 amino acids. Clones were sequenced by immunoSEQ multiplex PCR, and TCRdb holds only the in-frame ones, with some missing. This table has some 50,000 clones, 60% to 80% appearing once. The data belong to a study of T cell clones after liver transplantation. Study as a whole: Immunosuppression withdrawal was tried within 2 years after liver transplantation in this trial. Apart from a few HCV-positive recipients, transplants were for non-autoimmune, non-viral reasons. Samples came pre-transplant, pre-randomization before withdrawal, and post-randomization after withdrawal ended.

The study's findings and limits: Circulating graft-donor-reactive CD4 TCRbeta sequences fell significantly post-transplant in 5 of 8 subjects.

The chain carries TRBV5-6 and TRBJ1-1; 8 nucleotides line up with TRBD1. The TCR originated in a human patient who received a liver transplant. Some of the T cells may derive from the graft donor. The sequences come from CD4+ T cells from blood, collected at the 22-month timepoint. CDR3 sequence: CASSFPTGGNTEAFF. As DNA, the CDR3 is TGTGCCAGCAGCTTCCCCACAGGGGGGAACACTGAAGCTTTCTTT.